The entry below gives a single T cell receptor beta chain sequence along with its context. Its antigen is unknown. These data originate in a study of T cell responses to AZD1222 COVID-19 vaccine. Study-wide results and limits: Baseline seropositivity occurred in only 5 or 6 AZD1222 recipients.

Sequencing was performed with immunoSEQ multiplex PCR; in TCRdb, only in-frame clones are kept and a portion is missing. Among 100,000 to 150,000 clones listed, around 90% were seen once. The CDR3 totals 13 residues. Deletions cut 3 bases from V and 7 bases from J, with 10 bases between. CDR1 is SGHDT, CDR2 YYEEEE, per germline. Sequences were derived from peripheral blood, sampled on day 0 of AZD1222 vaccination. This TCR was sampled from an adult in good health. The rearrangement links TRBV5-6 to TRBJ2-2; tentatively, D is TRBD1 (6 bases). CDR3 protein: CASSSQGSGELFF. The CDR3 bases are TGTGCCAGCAGCTCACAGGGAAGCGGGGAGCTGTTTTTT. The full variable domain, completed using reference TRBV5-6 and TRBJ2-2, is DAGVTQSPTHLIKTRGQQVTLRCSPKSGHDTVSWYQQALGQGPQFIFQYYEEEERQRGNFPDRFSGHQFPNYSSELNVNALLLGDSALYLCASSSQGSGELFFGEGSRLTVL.